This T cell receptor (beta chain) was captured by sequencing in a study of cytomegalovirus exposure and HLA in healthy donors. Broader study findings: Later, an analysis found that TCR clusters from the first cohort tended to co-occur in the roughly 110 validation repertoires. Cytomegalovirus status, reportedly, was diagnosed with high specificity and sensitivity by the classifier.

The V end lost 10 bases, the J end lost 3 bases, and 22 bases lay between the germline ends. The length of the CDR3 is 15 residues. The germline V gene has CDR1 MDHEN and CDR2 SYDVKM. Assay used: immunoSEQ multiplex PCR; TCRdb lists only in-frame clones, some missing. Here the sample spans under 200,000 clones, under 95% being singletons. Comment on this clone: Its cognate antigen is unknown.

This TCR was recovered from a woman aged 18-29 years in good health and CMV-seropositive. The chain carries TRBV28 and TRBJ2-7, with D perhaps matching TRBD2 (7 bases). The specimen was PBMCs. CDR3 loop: CATNPWGGPGYEQYF. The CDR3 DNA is TGTGCCACCAACCCGTGGGGGGGGCCAGGCTACGAGCAGTACTTC.